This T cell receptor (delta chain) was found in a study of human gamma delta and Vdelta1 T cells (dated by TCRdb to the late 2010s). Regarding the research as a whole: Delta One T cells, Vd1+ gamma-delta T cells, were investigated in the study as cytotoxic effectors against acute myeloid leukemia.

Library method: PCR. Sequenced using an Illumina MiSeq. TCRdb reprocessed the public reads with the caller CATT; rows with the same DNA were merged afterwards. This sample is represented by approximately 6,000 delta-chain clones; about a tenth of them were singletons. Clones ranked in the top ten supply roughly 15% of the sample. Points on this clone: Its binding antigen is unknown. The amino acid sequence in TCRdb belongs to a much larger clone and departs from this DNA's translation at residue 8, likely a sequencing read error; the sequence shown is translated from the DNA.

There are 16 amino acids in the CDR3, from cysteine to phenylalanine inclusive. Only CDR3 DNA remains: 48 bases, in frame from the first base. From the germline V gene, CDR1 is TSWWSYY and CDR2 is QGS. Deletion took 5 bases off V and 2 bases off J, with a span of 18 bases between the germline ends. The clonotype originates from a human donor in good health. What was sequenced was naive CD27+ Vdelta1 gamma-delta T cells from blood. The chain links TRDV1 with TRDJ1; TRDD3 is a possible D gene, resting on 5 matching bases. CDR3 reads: CALGLRGCRGTDKLIF. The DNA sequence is TGTGCTCTTGGGCTACGGGGCTGTCGGGGGACCGATAAACTCATCTTT.